This T cell receptor beta chain was observed in a study of tumor-infiltrating lymphocytes in primary liver carcinoma. For the study at large: Sequencing of the samples generated roughly 3.5 to 8 million productive TCRbeta reads, with similar yields across tissue types.

Starting material for RNA and DNA co-extraction consisted of about 17-30 mg of unsorted bulk tissue. The authors sampled five separate regions per tumor. Whole-study results and caveats: Tumor samples exhibited a significantly greater top-250-clone fraction than blood samples (p = 0.039). The study found tumor-adjacent and tumor-blood pairs overlapped less than tumor region pairs.

Details on this clonotype: Its specificity is unknown.

CDR1 is SGHRS and CDR2 is YFSETQ in the germline V gene. The CDR3 loop spans 16 amino acids. V lost 4 bases and J lost 8; bases outside the gene matches: 12. With a constant-region primer, TCR beta cDNA was made from about 0.55 ug of total RNA. Slightly modified ARM-PCR with three nested multiplex PCR rounds yielded TCR beta libraries. A C-beta reverse primer and TRBV1-TRBV30 forward primers served in each of the first two PCR rounds, at 10 cycles apiece. One entry per CDR3 protein, called by TCRdb with MiXCR from the multiplex PCR reads. This sample has about 29,000 distinct CDR3 sequences, with over 65% found just once.

The receptor was derived from a man in his forties or fifties with primary liver carcinoma and hepatitis B virus infection. This chain uses TRBV5-1 with TRBJ2-1; 10 bases line up with TRBD2. Material for sequencing was liver tumor tissue from sampling region 5. Sample subset: tumor region T5, tumor centre. The chain's CDR3 is CASSPVGTSVRDEQFF. The CDR3 coding sequence is TGCGCCAGCAGCCCAGTCGGGACTAGCGTGAGGGATGAGCAGTTCTTC.